These T cell receptor beta chains were read from a single sample in a study of beta chain features in type 1 diabetes. Repertoires were generated with immunoSEQ multiplex PCR, while TCRdb's copy carries only in-frame clones and drops some. The table records 130,000 to 150,000 clones, about 12% of them present only once. Sample: central memory CD4+ T cells from blood. These receptors originate from a man younger than 35 with type 1 diabetes. Both conserved end residues are part of each CDR3. Each record gives: J gene, clone size, D gene, V gene, CDR3 DNA, CDR3 protein. D genes are given only for firm matches. Clone size appears in some rows only: once, few, many, or a class for an expanded clone.

j_gene: TRBJ2-3; abundance: -; d_gene: -; v_gene: TRBV2; CDR3nt: TGTGCCAGCAGTCTCACAGATACGCAGTATTTT; CDR3aa: CASSLTDTQYF
j_gene: TRBJ1-3; abundance: -; d_gene: -; v_gene: TRBV6-5; CDR3nt: TGTGCCAGCACCCCAGCGGGATCTGGAAACACCATATATTTT; CDR3aa: CASTPAGSGNTIYF
j_gene: TRBJ1-6; abundance: -; d_gene: -; v_gene: TRBV9; CDR3nt: TGTGCCAGCAGCTGGGGCCGAGATAATTCACCCCTCCACTTT; CDR3aa: CASSWGRDNSPLHF
j_gene: TRBJ1-1; abundance: -; d_gene: -; v_gene: TRBV30; CDR3nt: TGTGCCTGGGGGAATAGTGCTGAAGCTTTCTTT; CDR3aa: CAWGNSAEAFF
j_gene: TRBJ2-5; abundance: -; d_gene: -; v_gene: TRBV30; CDR3nt: TGTGCCTGGACTAGGTACGGGGAGACCCAGTACTTC; CDR3aa: CAWTRYGETQYF
j_gene: TRBJ2-2; abundance: -; d_gene: -; v_gene: TRBV6-1; CDR3nt: TGTGCCAGCAGTGGCTCAGGGACGAACACCGGGGAGCTGTTTTTT; CDR3aa: CASSGSGTNTGELFF
j_gene: TRBJ1-1; abundance: -; d_gene: TRBD1; v_gene: TRBV6-7; CDR3nt: TGTGCCAGCAGTTCTCGACAGGGAGACACTGAAGCTTTCTTT; CDR3aa: CASSSRQGDTEAFF
j_gene: TRBJ2-1; abundance: few; d_gene: TRBD2; v_gene: TRBV7-2; CDR3nt: TGTGCCAGCAGCACCGCCGCGGGGGGACTAGCAGGCTACAATGAGCAGTTCTTC; CDR3aa: CASSTAAGGLAGYNEQFF
j_gene: TRBJ2-7; abundance: few; d_gene: -; v_gene: TRBV5-1; CDR3nt: TGCGCCAGCGGCTGGGACGTGGCCTACGAGCAGTACTTC; CDR3aa: CASGWDVAYEQYF
j_gene: TRBJ2-1; abundance: -; d_gene: TRBD1; v_gene: TRBV19; CDR3nt: TGTGCCACTTCAGCGGACAGGTGGGATGAGCAGTTCTTC; CDR3aa: CATSADRWDEQFF
j_gene: TRBJ1-2; abundance: many; d_gene: -; v_gene: TRBV4-1; CDR3nt: TGCGCCAGCAGCCAAGCTGGGGCGCGGGGCCCTGGCCTATATGGCTACACCTTC; CDR3aa: CASSQAGARGPGLYGYTF
j_gene: TRBJ1-2; abundance: -; d_gene: -; v_gene: TRBV6-5; CDR3nt: TGTGCCAGCAGTGGCCTGGACGGGACCTATGGCTACACCTTC; CDR3aa: CASSGLDGTYGYTF
j_gene: TRBJ2-1; abundance: -; d_gene: -; v_gene: TRBV21-1; CDR3nt: TGTGCCAGCAGCAAAGCGCGAGGAGGACAGGGAATTTCCTACAATGAGCAGTTCTTC; CDR3aa: CASSKARGGQGISYNEQFF
j_gene: TRBJ2-5; abundance: -; d_gene: -; v_gene: TRBV28; CDR3nt: TGTGCCAGCAGTGGATACAGGGTCGGGAGGGAGACCCAGTACTTC; CDR3aa: CASSGYRVGRETQYF
j_gene: TRBJ2-3; abundance: -; d_gene: TRBD1; v_gene: TRBV6-5; CDR3nt: TGTGCCAGCAGTTACAGGGGGCGCGGAGATACGCAGTATTTT; CDR3aa: CASSYRGRGDTQYF
j_gene: TRBJ1-1; abundance: -; d_gene: -; v_gene: TRBV6-6; CDR3nt: TGTGCCAGCGGGGACCATCGCCAGAACACTGAAGCTTTCTTT; CDR3aa: CASGDHRQNTEAFF
j_gene: TRBJ1-2; abundance: few; d_gene: -; v_gene: TRBV27; CDR3nt: TGTGCCAGCAGTTTGGACAGAGATAACTATGGCTACACCTTC; CDR3aa: CASSLDRDNYGYTF
j_gene: TRBJ2-5; abundance: -; d_gene: TRBD2; v_gene: TRBV18; CDR3nt: TGTGCCAGCTCACCGGCAGCGGGGGTAAACCAAGAGACCCAGTACTTC; CDR3aa: CASSPAAGVNQETQYF